These T cell receptor beta chains were read from a single sample in a study of neurological immune-mediated disorders. Each CDR3 protein is one row after TCRdb ran MiXCR on the 5' RACE reads. The repertoire holds tens of thousands of distinct CDR3 sequences, roughly 3.2% seen once, with 2.9% in the top ten. Sequencing was carried out using PBMCs. Every receptor here comes from a woman aged 45-65 years with multiple sclerosis. CDR3s include the opening cysteine and the closing phenylalanine or tryptophan. D genes are given only for firm matches. The size entry is marked missing in some rows and otherwise reads once, few, many or a size class.

size	length	V	J	D	CDR3	DNA
many	13	TRBV6-5	TRBJ2-1	NA	CASSVRSTMRQFF	TGTGCCAGCAGTGTCAGGAGTACAATGAGGCAGTTCTTC
many	14	TRBV6-2/TRBV6-3	TRBJ2-7	NA	CASRNTAVIYEQYF	TGTGCCAGCAGGAACACTGCGGTAATCTACGAGCAGTACTTC
many	14	TRBV2	TRBJ2-5	NA	CASSEALNKETQYF	TGTGCCAGCAGTGAAGCGCTCAACAAGGAGACCCAGTACTTC
many	14	TRBV25-1	TRBJ2-2	NA	CASIPKGRTGELFF	TGTGCCAGCATCCCGAAGGGGCGCACCGGGGAGCTGTTTTTT
many	16	TRBV20-1	TRBJ2-1	TRBD2	CSALGLAGNLYNEQFF	TGCAGTGCTCTGGGACTAGCGGGGAACCTCTACAATGAGCAGTTCTTC
many	14	TRBV29-1	TRBJ2-7	TRBD1	CSVKGQQRSYEQYF	TGCAGCGTTAAGGGACAGCAAAGATCCTACGAGCAGTACTTC
NA	15	TRBV7-9	TRBJ2-1	NA	CASSLAGRGYNEQFF	TGTGCCAGCAGCTTAGCAGGGAGAGGCTACAATGAGCAGTTCTTC
many	12	TRBV9	TRBJ2-7	NA	CASSEDSNEQYF	TGTGCCAGCAGCGAGGACAGTAACGAGCAGTACTTC
many	16	TRBV14	TRBJ1-2	NA	CASSQVLSGRENGYTF	TGTGCCAGCAGCCAAGTCTTGTCGGGCAGGGAAAATGGCTACACCTTC
many	13	TRBV7-6	TRBJ1-6	NA	CASSPYLYSPLHF	TGTGCCAGCAGCCCGTACTTATATTCACCCCTCCACTTT
many	13	TRBV3-1	TRBJ2-5	TRBD2	CASSQDPLGLQYF	TGTGCCAGCAGCCAAGATCCGTTGGGACTACAGTACTTC
many	12	TRBV20-1	TRBJ1-2	NA	CSASEDRYGYTF	TGCAGTGCTAGCGAAGATCGCTATGGCTACACCTTC
many	14	TRBV7-6	TRBJ2-7	NA	CASSLNGGVDEQYF	TGTGCCAGCAGCTTAAACGGGGGTGTCGACGAGCAGTACTTC
many	15	TRBV5-1	TRBJ2-7	TRBD2	CASSGLAGDLYEQYF	TGCGCCAGCAGCGGACTAGCGGGGGACCTCTACGAGCAGTACTTC
many	13	TRBV6-5	TRBJ1-2	NA	CASSYFTGDGYTF	TGTGCCAGCAGTTACTTTACGGGGGATGGCTACACCTTC
many	17	TRBV9	TRBJ1-3	NA	CASSVAPPGASGNTIYF	TGTGCCAGCAGCGTAGCTCCCCCAGGAGCCTCTGGAAACACCATATATTTT
many	17	TRBV6-6	TRBJ1-1	NA	CASSYGLGGGAGTEAFF	TGTGCCAGCAGTTACGGCCTAGGCGGGGGGGCAGGCACTGAAGCTTTCTTT